This T cell receptor beta chain was sequenced during a study of blood T cell repertoires in COVID-19. At the level of the study: Some COVID-19 samples were acute and others convalescent; all came from the United States, Italy and Spain. The analysed material was cDNA or gDNA that came from T cells, B-cell-depleted T cells, or PBMCs.

In the original analysis: Amplification from reference gene primers served as the basis for estimated nucleated cell counts. Profiling relied on immunoSEQ multiplex PCR, and the TCRdb table lists in-frame clones only, not all of them. V and J calls and clone size are those listed in that table; D and trimming were worked out from the DNA. The sample yields 150,000 to 200,000 clones, less than 80% seen once. This clone was seen just once. Germline lookup yields CDR1 LGHNA and CDR2 YNFKEQ. This CDR3 comprises 14 residues. The V and J ends lost 2 bases and 6 bases respectively, with 10 bases between them.

The receptor's source is a man aged 45-65 years who had recovered from COVID-19. The chain combines TRBV4-2 with TRBJ1-4; D gene ambiguous. The material sequenced was peripheral blood. The CDR3 is CASSQFRRDEKLFF. DNA for the CDR3: TGTGCCAGCAGCCAATTTAGGAGGGATGAAAAACTGTTTTTT.